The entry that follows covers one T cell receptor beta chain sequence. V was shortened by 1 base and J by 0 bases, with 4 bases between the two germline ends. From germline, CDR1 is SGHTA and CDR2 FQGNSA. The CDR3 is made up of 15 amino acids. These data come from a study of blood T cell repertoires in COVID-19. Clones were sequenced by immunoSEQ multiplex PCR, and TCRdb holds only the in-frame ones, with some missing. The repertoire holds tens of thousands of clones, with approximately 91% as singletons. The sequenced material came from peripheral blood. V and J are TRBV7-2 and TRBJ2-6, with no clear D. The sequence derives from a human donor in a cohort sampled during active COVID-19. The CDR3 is CASSLDSSGANVLTF. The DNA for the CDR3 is TGTGCCAGCAGCTTAGACAGCTCTGGGGCCAACGTCCTGACTTTC.